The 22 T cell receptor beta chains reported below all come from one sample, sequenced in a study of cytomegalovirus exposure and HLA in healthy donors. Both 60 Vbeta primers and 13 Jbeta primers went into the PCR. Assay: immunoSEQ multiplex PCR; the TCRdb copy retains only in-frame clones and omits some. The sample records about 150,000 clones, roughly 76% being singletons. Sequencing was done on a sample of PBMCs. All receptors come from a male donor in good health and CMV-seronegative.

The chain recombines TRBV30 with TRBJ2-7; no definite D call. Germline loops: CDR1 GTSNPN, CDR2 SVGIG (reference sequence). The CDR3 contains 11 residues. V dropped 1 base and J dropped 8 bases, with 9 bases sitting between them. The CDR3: CAWSGQQKQYF. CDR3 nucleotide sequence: TGTGCCTGGAGTGGTCAACAGAAGCAGTACTTC.

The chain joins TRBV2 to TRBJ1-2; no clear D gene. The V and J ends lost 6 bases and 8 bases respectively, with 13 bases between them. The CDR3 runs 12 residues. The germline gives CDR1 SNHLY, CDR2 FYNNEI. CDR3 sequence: CASRRSSGGYTF. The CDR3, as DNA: TGTGCCAGCAGGCGGAGCTCCGGCGGCTACACCTTC.

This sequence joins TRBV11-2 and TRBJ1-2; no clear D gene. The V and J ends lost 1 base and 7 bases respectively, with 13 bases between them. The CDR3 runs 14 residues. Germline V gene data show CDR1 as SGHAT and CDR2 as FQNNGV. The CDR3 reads CASSLARGGGGYTF. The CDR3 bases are TGTGCCAGCAGCTTAGCAAGAGGTGGTGGTGGCTACACCTTC.

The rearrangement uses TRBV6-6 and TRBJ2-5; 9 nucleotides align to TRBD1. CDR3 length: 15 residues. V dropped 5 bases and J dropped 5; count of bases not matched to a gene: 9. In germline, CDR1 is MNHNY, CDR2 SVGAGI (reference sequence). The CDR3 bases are TGTGCCAGCAGTCGGAGAACAGGGGGCTGGGAGACCCAGTACTTC. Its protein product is CASSRRTGGWETQYF.

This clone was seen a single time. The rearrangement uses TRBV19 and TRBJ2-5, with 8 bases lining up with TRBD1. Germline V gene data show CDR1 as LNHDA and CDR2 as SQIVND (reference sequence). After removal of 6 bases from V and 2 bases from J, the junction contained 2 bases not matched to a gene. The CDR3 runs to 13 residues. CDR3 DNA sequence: TGTGCCAGTAGAGGACAGGGACAAGAGACCCAGTACTTC. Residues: CASRGQGQETQYF.

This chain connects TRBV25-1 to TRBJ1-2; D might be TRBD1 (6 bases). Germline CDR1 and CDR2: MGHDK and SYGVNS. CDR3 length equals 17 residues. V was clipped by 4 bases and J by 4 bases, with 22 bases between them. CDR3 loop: CASSGGGVDSLFYGYTF. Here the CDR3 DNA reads TGTGCCAGCAGTGGGGGGGGCGTCGACAGTCTATTCTATGGCTACACCTTC.

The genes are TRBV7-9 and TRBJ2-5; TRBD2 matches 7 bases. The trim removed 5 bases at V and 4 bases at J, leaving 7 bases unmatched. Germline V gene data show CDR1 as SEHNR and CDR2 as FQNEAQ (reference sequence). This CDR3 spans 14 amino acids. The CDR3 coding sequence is TGTGCCAGCAGCCTGGGACTATCGGCAGAGACCCAGTACTTC. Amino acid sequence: CASSLGLSAETQYF.

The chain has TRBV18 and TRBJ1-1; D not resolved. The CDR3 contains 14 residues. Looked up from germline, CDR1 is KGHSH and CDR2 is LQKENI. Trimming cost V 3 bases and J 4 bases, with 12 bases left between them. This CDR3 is CASSPEGGFTEAFF. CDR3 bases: TGTGCCAGCTCACCCGAGGGAGGGTTCACTGAAGCTTTCTTT.

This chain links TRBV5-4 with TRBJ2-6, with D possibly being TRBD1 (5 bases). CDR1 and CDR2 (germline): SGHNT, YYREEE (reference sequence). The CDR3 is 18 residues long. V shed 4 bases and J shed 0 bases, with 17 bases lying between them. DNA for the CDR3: TGTGCCAGCAGCCTTGGGGCAGGGCGTTTCTCTGGGGCCAACGTCCTGACTTTC. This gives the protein CASSLGAGRFSGANVLTF.

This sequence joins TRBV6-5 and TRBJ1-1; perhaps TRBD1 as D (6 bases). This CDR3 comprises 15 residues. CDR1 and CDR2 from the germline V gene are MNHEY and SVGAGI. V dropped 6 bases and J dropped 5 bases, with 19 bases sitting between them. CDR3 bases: TGTGCCAGCAGCCCCTCGGAGGGGGGGCGAACTGAAGCTTTCTTT. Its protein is CASSPSEGGRTEAFF.

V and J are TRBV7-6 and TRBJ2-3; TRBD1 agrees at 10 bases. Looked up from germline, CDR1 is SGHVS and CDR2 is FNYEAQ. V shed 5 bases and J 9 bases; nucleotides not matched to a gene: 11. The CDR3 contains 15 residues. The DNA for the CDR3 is TGTGCCAGCAGCCGAGGACAGGGGGAACAGTCCACGCAGTATTTT. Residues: CASSRGQGEQSTQYF.

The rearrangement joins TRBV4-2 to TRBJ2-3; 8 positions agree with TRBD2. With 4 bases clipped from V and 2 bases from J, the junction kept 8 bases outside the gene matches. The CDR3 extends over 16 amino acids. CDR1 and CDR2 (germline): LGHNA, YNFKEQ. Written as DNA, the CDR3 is TGTGCCAGCAGCCGAACCGGGGGGGACACCACAGATACGCAGTATTTT. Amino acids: CASSRTGGDTTDTQYF.

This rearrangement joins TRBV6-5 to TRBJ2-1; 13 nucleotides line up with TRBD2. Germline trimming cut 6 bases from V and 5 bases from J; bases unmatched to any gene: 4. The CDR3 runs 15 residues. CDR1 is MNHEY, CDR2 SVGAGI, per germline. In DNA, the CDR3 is TGTGCCAGCAGGGGGGGGACTAGCGGGGACAATGAGCAGTTCTTC. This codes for CASRGGTSGDNEQFF.

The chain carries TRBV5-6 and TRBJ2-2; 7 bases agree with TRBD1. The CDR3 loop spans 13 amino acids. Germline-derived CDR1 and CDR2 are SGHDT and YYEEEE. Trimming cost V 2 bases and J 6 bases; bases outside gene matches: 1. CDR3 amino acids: CASSLQGSGELFF. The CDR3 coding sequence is TGTGCCAGCAGCTTACAGGGGTCCGGGGAGCTGTTTTTT.

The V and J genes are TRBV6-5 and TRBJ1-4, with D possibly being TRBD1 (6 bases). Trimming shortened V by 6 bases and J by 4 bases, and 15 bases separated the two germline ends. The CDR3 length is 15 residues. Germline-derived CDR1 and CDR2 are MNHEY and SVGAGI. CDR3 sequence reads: CASRDRGGGNEKLFF. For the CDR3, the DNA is TGTGCCAGCAGAGACAGAGGGGGTGGTAATGAAAAACTGTTTTTT.

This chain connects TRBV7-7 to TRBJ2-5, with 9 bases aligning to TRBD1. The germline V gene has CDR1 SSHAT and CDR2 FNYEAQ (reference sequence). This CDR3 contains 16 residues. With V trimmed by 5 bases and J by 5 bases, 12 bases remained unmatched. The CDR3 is CASSRTGVGASETQYF. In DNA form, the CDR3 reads TGTGCCAGCAGCCGGACAGGGGTTGGGGCTTCGGAGACCCAGTACTTC.

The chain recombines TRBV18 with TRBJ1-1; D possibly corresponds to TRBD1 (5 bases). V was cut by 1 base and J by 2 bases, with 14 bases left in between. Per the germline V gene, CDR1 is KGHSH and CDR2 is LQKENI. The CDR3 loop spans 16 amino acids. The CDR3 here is CASSPLVPDTNTEAFF. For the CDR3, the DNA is TGTGCCAGCTCACCACTCGTTCCGGACACCAACACTGAAGCTTTCTTT.

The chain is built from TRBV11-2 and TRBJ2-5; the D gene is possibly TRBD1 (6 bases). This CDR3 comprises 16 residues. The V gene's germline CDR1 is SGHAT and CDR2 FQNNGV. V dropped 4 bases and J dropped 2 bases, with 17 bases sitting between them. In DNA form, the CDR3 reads TGTGCCAGCAGCTCCTTGGGGGCCAACCTTCAAGAGACCCAGTACTTC. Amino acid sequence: CASSSLGANLQETQYF. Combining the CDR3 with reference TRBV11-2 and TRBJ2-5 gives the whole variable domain EAGVAQSPRYKIIEKRQSVAFWCNPISGHATLYWYQQILGQGPKLLIQFQNNGVVDDSQLPKDRFSAERLKGVDSTLKIQPAKLEDSAVYLCASSSLGANLQETQYFGPGTRLLVL.

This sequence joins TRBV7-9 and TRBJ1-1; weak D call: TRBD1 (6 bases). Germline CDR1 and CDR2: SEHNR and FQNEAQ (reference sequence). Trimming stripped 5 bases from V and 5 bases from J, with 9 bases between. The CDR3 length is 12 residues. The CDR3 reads CASSQGWTEAFF. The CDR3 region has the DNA TGTGCCAGCAGCCAGGGGTGGACTGAAGCTTTCTTT.

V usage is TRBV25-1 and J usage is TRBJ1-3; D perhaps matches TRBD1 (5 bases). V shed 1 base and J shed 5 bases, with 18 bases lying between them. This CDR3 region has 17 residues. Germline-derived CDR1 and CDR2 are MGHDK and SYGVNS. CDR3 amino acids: CASSESGGGIRRNTIYF. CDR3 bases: TGTGCCAGCAGTGAATCGGGGGGAGGTATTCGTAGAAACACCATATATTTT.

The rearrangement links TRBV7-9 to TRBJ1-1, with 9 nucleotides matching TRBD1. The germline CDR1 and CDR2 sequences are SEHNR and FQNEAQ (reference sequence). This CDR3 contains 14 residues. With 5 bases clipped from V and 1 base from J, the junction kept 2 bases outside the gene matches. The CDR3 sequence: CASSEGQGNTEAFF. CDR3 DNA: TGTGCCAGCAGCGAGGGACAGGGGAACACTGAAGCTTTCTTT.

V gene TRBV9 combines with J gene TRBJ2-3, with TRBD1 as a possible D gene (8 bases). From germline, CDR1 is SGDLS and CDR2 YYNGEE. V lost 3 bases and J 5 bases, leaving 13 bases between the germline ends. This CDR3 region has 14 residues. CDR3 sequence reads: CASSDRGGEDTQYF. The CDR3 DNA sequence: TGTGCCAGCAGCGACAGGGGGGGTGAAGATACGCAGTATTTT.